Given below is one T cell receptor beta chain in context. CDR1 MDHEN and CDR2 SYDVKM come from the germline V gene. V was pared by 2 bases and J by 4 bases, with 15 bases between. The CDR3 consists of 16 residues. These data originate in a study of T cell repertoires in cytomegalovirus infection. In TCRdb, the reads were re-called with MiXCR into one record per CDR3 protein. Altogether approximately 190,000 distinct CDR3 sequences are present, 7.5% to 10% being singletons, with the ten largest covering around 4.4%. The sequencing input was PBMCs. The chain recombines TRBV28 with TRBJ2-1, with D perhaps TRBD1 (6 bases). The sequence came from a human donor in good health (CMV status not recorded). Some clones in this sample may be carry-over from other donors' samples. DNA for the CDR3: TGTGCCAGCAGTTTAGTATCAGGGGCCACGTACAATGAGCAGTTCTTC. It codes for CASSLVSGATYNEQFF.